Presented here are 32 T cell receptor beta chains from one specimen sequenced in a study of CD8+ T cells in alopecia areata listed by TCRdb under 2018. Library creation used the immunoSEQ multiplex PCR assay. For TCR sequencing, RNA was extracted from every sample and reverse transcribed into cDNA to serve as template. Sourced from immuneACCESS, this table was stored by TCRdb with only in-frame sequences that have V and J called. A share of the clones is absent; for the studies checked, an unresolved V gene accounts for under half, and the remainder has no known explanation. The sample data list 95,000 to 110,000 clones, and roughly 53% of these were observed just once. In total, the top ten clones hold roughly 9% of the sample. The sequenced sample was CD4+ T cells sorted from blood. The receptors shown here come from a human donor in good health.

This rearrangement joins TRBV2 to TRBJ1-2; no clear D gene. V lost 4 bases, J lost 10 bases, and 10 bases lay in between. Germline-derived CDR1 and CDR2 are SNHLY and FYNNEI. The CDR3 sequence is 11 residues long. In DNA, the CDR3 is TGTGCCAGCAGTGGGAAAGGGATCTACACCTTC. The encoded protein is CASSGKGIYTF.

This clone was seen only a few times. The chain joins TRBV6-6 to TRBJ2-5, with unresolved D. From germline, CDR1 is MNHNY and CDR2 SVGAGI (reference sequence). The CDR3 runs 12 residues. Deletions cut 8 bases from V and 4 bases from J, with 11 bases between. The CDR3 sequence is CASGRPAETQYF. Written as DNA, the CDR3 is TGTGCCAGCGGTCGACCGGCAGAGACCCAGTACTTC.

This clone occurred once. This chain joins TRBV5-1 and TRBJ1-4; TRBD1 agrees at 7 bases. The V and J ends lost 4 bases and 0 bases, in that order; junction bases with no gene match: 6. CDR1 is SGHRS, CDR2 YFSETQ, per germline. The CDR3 extends over 16 amino acids. The CDR3 coding sequence is TGCGCCAGCAGCCCGGGGACAGTTGCAACTAATGAAAAACTGTTTTTT. Translating gives CASSPGTVATNEKLFF. The full variable domain, completed using reference TRBV5-1 and TRBJ1-4, is KAGVTQTPRYLIKTRGQQVTLSCSPISGHRSVSWYQQTPGQGLQFLFEYFSETQRNKGNFPGRFSGRQFSNSRSEMNVSTLELGDSALYLCASSPGTVATNEKLFFGSGTQLSVL.

This chain uses TRBV5-1 with TRBJ2-7, with D possibly TRBD1 on 6 matching bases. The V end was cut by 6 bases, the J end by 5 bases, with 18 bases between. The CDR3 spans 14 residues. Germline CDR1 is SGHRS and CDR2 is YFSETQ. The CDR3 is CASKTIWGRDEQYF. CDR3 in DNA: TGCGCCAGCAAAACGATCTGGGGGCGGGACGAGCAGTACTTC.

This clone was picked up a small number of times. The rearrangement uses TRBV20-1 and TRBJ2-5; D remains ambiguous. Germline V CDR1 and CDR2: DFQATT, SNEGSKA (reference sequence). Trimming shortened V by 3 bases and J by 5 bases, and 4 bases separated the two germline ends. The CDR3 has 10 residues. The CDR3 loop reads CSAREETQYF. The DNA of the CDR3 is TGCAGTGCTAGGGAGGAGACCCAGTACTTC.

The J gene is TRBJ1-4, the V gene TRBV30, with D possibly TRBD1 on 6 matching bases. Germline assignment: CDR1 GTSNPN and CDR2 SVGIG (reference sequence). Deletions cut 3 bases from V and 4 bases from J, with 15 bases between. CDR3 length: 15 residues. The chain's CDR3 is CAWRDPTGGNEKLFF. The CDR3 DNA sequence: TGTGCCTGGAGGGACCCGACAGGCGGTAATGAAAAACTGTTTTTT. Filled out from reference TRBV30 and TRBJ1-4, the complete variable domain reads SQTIHQWPATLVQPVGSPLSLECTVEGTSNPNLYWYRQAAGRGLQLLFYSVGIGQISSEVPQNLSASRPQDRQFILSSKKLLLSDSGFYLCAWRDPTGGNEKLFFGSGTQLSVL.

V gene TRBV2 combines with J gene TRBJ1-2, with TRBD1 matching 9 bases. The CDR3 consists of 13 residues. CDR1 is SNHLY and CDR2 is FYNNEI in the germline V gene. The V and J ends lost 6 bases and 3 bases, in that order; junction bases with no gene match: 2. CDR3: CASRRDRDYGYTF. The CDR3 DNA reads TGTGCCAGCAGGCGGGACAGGGACTATGGCTACACCTTC.

This chain connects TRBV29-1 to TRBJ2-1, with D uncertain. Germline V gives CDR1 SQVTM, CDR2 ANQGSEA. V was cut by 4 bases and J by 7 bases, with 5 bases left in between. The CDR3 is 10 amino acids. The CDR3 nucleotides read TGCAGCGTTGTAGGAAATGAGCAGTTCTTC. Protein: CSVVGNEQFF.

This chain links TRBV4-1 with TRBJ1-1; D ambiguous. With 1 base removed from V and 11 bases from J, the gap between germline ends came to 17 bases. The germline V gene has CDR1 MGHRA and CDR2 YSYEKL. The length of the CDR3 is 14 residues. In nucleotides, the CDR3 is TGCGCCAGCAGCCAAGGATTTGGCGGGATGGGGGCTTTCTTT. Translating it yields CASSQGFGGMGAFF.

The chain combines TRBV30 with TRBJ2-5, with 9 bases identical to TRBD1. Germline-derived CDR1 and CDR2 are GTSNPN and SVGIG (reference sequence). V lost 8 bases to trimming and J lost 5 bases; unmatched junction nucleotides: 6. The CDR3 contains 12 residues. The DNA of the CDR3 is TGTGCCGGGACAGGGTTACGGGAGACCCAGTACTTC. Its translation: CAGTGLRETQYF.

For the CDR3, the DNA is TGTGCCAGCAGCTCGGGACAGACCCAGTACTTC. It codes for CASSSGQTQYF. The chain employs TRBV7-9 and TRBJ2-5; the D call may be TRBD1 or TRBD2 (5 bases each). Between the trimmed V and J ends, which lost 4 bases and 6 bases, there was a span of 6 bases. The CDR3 contains 11 residues. Germline V gene sequence: CDR1 SEHNR, CDR2 FQNEAQ (reference sequence).

The chain joins TRBV19 to TRBJ1-1, with unresolved D. V was trimmed by 2 bases and J by 2 bases, leaving 9 bases between them. The CDR3 covers 14 residues. The V gene's germline CDR1 is LNHDA and CDR2 SQIVND (reference sequence). Written as DNA, the CDR3 is TGTGCCAGTAGTATATTCGCAGCCAACACTGAAGCTTTCTTT. Translated, it gives CASSIFAANTEAFF. The complete variable domain, with remaining parts taken from reference TRBV19 and TRBJ1-1, reads DGGITQSPKYLFRKEGQNVTLSCEQNLNHDAMYWYRQDPGQGLRLIYYSQIVNDFQKGDIAEGYSVSREKKESFPLTVTSAQKNPTAFYLCASSIFAANTEAFFGQGTRLTVV.

The chain combines TRBV6-1 with TRBJ2-3; the D is unclear. V dropped 0 bases and J dropped 4 bases, with 5 bases sitting between them. CDR3 length equals 13 residues. Germline lookup yields CDR1 MNHNS and CDR2 SASEGT. The CDR3 coding sequence is TGTGCCAGCAGTGAAGCCTCATCAGATACGCAGTATTTT. This gives the protein CASSEASSDTQYF.

The J gene is TRBJ2-6, the V gene TRBV2; D not certain. The CDR3 length is 14 residues. V lost 6 bases and J lost 3, with 9 bases in between. Germline V lookup: CDR1 SNHLY, CDR2 FYNNEI. The CDR3 DNA reads TGTGCCAGCAGAGGGTTTGGTGGGGCCAACGTCCTGACTTTC. Translated: CASRGFGGANVLTF.

This chain links TRBV2 with TRBJ1-3, with 7 bases matching TRBD1. Germline CDR1 reads SNHLY; CDR2 reads FYNNEI. This CDR3 has 14 amino acids. V lost 10 bases, J lost 0 bases, and 6 bases stayed unmatched. The CDR3 DNA follows: TGTGCCACCAGGGGGACTAGCTCTGGAAACACCATATATTTT. Protein sequence: CATRGTSSGNTIYF. Supplemented by reference TRBV2 and TRBJ1-3, the full variable domain reads EPEVTQTPSHQVTQMGQEVILRCVPISNHLYFYWYRQILGQKVEFLVSFYNNEISEKSEIFDDQFSVERPDGSNFTLKIRSTKLEDSAMYFCATRGTSSGNTIYFGEGSWLTVV.

The chain joins TRBV30 to TRBJ1-3; D unclear. Germline loops: CDR1 GTSNPN, CDR2 SVGIG (reference sequence). The V end lost 5 bases, the J end lost 11 bases, and 13 bases lay between the germline ends. This CDR3 is 11 amino acids long. The CDR3 region has the DNA TGTGCCTGGGGAAAAAGGCAGGCCATATATTTT. This translates into CAWGKRQAIYF.

The V call is TRBV4-1, the J call TRBJ2-1; 12 bases are shared with TRBD2. The CDR3 sequence is 17 residues long. Germline CDR1 and CDR2: MGHRA and YSYEKL. Trimming took 1 base from V and 4 from J; bases not matched to a gene: 5. The CDR3 nucleotides read TGCGCCAGCAGCCAAGCCCTACTAGCGGGGGGTTACAATGAGCAGTTCTTC. Protein sequence: CASSQALLAGGYNEQFF.

The chain carries TRBV27 and TRBJ1-2, with TRBD1 identical over 9 bases. There are 16 residues in the CDR3. Trimming at V came to 4 bases and at J to 3 bases, leaving 9 bases not matched to a gene. Per germline, CDR1 MNHEY and CDR2 SMNVEV (reference sequence). The CDR3 DNA is TGTGCCAGCAGTTCGACTGGACAGGGGCCCCACTATGGCTACACCTTC. Translation gives CASSSTGQGPHYGYTF.

This clone was seen just once. The J gene is TRBJ1-1, the V gene TRBV2; D ambiguous. The CDR3 is made up of 14 amino acids. The V end lost 2 bases, the J end lost 1 base, and 8 bases lay between the germline ends. Germline loops: CDR1 SNHLY, CDR2 FYNNEI. CDR3 protein: CASSEKQTNTEAFF. CDR3 DNA: TGTGCCAGCAGTGAAAAGCAGACGAACACTGAAGCTTTCTTT. The variable domain in full, completed from reference TRBV2 and TRBJ1-1, reads EPEVTQTPSHQVTQMGQEVILRCVPISNHLYFYWYRQILGQKVEFLVSFYNNEISEKSEIFDDQFSVERPDGSNFTLKIRSTKLEDSAMYFCASSEKQTNTEAFFGQGTRLTVV.

This clone was picked up a small number of times. The gene calls are TRBV6-1 and TRBJ2-1, with 8 nucleotides matching TRBD1. Per the germline V gene, CDR1 is MNHNS and CDR2 is SASEGT. With 4 bases clipped from V and 6 bases from J, the junction kept 11 bases outside the gene matches. The CDR3 is 16 residues long. The CDR3 nucleotides read TGTGCCAGCAGTGTAGACCGGACAGGGATGACCAATGAGCAGTTCTTC. It specifies CASSVDRTGMTNEQFF.

V gene TRBV29-1 combines with J gene TRBJ2-1, with D tentatively TRBD2 (6 bases). CDR1 is SQVTM and CDR2 is ANQGSEA in the germline V gene. The CDR3 runs 14 residues. The ends were cut back, 3 bases at V and 0 bases at J, with 9 bases in the middle. The DNA of the CDR3 is TGCAGCGTTGAGGGGAGGACCTCCTACAATGAGCAGTTCTTC. This sequence encodes CSVEGRTSYNEQFF.

The gene calls are TRBV5-6 and TRBJ2-2; the D call may be TRBD1 or TRBD2 (6 bases each). Germline V gene lookup returns CDR1 SGHDT and CDR2 YYEEEE. There are 15 residues in the CDR3. The V and J ends lost 2 bases and 3 bases respectively, with 11 bases between them. CDR3 nucleotides: TGTGCCAGCAGCTTCCGGGGGCCGGACACCGGGGAGCTGTTTTTT. Amino acid sequence: CASSFRGPDTGELFF.

This sequence joins TRBV7-8 and TRBJ2-1; D possibly uses TRBD1 or TRBD2 (5 bases each). The CDR3 spans 15 residues. The V end lost 0 bases, the J end lost 6 bases, and 12 bases lay between the germline ends. The germline V gene has CDR1 SGHVS and CDR2 FQNEAQ. The CDR3 sequence is CASSLAGVKGNEQFF. The DNA of the CDR3 is TGTGCCAGCAGCTTAGCGGGGGTGAAAGGCAATGAGCAGTTCTTC. The full variable domain, with the rest looked up from reference TRBV7-8 and TRBJ2-1, is GAGVSQSPRYKVAKRGQDVALRCDPISGHVSLFWYQQALGQGPEFLTYFQNEAQLDKSGLPSDRFFAERPEGSVSTLKIQRTQQEDSAVYLCASSLAGVKGNEQFFGPGTRLTVL.

The chain carries TRBV29-1 and TRBJ2-3; D not certain. V dropped 3 bases and J dropped 4 bases, with 8 bases sitting between them. Germline lookup yields CDR1 SQVTM and CDR2 ANQGSEA. The CDR3 loop spans 12 amino acids. The CDR3 is CSVEVGADTQYF. The DNA of the CDR3 is TGCAGCGTTGAGGTAGGAGCAGATACGCAGTATTTT.

Details on this clone: Other DNA sequences in this sample translate to the same CDR3. The V call is TRBV18, the J call TRBJ2-5; a possible D gene is TRBD2 (6 bases). The CDR3 covers 13 residues. Germline V gene lookup returns CDR1 KGHSH and CDR2 LQKENI. V lost 3 bases to trimming and J lost 2 bases, with 7 bases between them. DNA of the CDR3: TGTGCCAGCTCACCCGGACTACAAGAGACCCAGTACTTC. Amino acid sequence: CASSPGLQETQYF.

The rearrangement links TRBV30 to TRBJ2-5; D gene ambiguous. The CDR3 totals 13 residues. Deletions cut 0 bases from V and 2 bases from J, with 7 bases between. Germline V CDR1 and CDR2: GTSNPN, SVGIG (reference sequence). The CDR3 nucleotides are TGTGCCTGGAGTGTATACCAACAAGAGACCCAGTACTTC. Amino acids: CAWSVYQQETQYF.

This chain joins TRBV9 and TRBJ2-5; 7 positions match TRBD1. J lost 1 base, V lost 3 bases, and 3 bases had no gene match. Germline V gene sequence: CDR1 SGDLS, CDR2 YYNGEE. The CDR3 consists of 14 residues. DNA of the CDR3: TGTGCCAGCAGCGCCGGGACAGCCCAAGAGACCCAGTACTTC. It is translated as CASSAGTAQETQYF.

The genes are TRBV5-1 and TRBJ2-1; D is possibly TRBD1 or TRBD2 (5 bases each). Trimming pared 3 bases from V and 2 bases from J, leaving 24 bases between. CDR3 size: 19 residues. Per the germline V gene, CDR1 is SGHRS and CDR2 is YFSETQ. CDR3 bases: TGCGCCAGCAGCTCACATACCCCAGAAAGGGACCCTACCTACAATGAGCAGTTCTTC. As protein: CASSSHTPERDPTYNEQFF.

The chain carries TRBV5-1 and TRBJ1-3; possibly TRBD1 for D (5 bases). The CDR3 is made up of 18 amino acids. From germline, CDR1 is SGHRS and CDR2 YFSETQ. V was trimmed by 0 bases and J by 0 bases, leaving 16 bases between them. Here the CDR3 DNA reads TGCGCCAGCAGCTTGGAACCCCGGGGACGGTACTCTGGAAACACCATATATTTT. Amino acid sequence: CASSLEPRGRYSGNTIYF.

This clone was found once. Germline is not matched at one junction end, which may reflect a read error. This chain uses TRBV29-1 with TRBJ2-7, with TRBD1 identical over 9 bases. Germline V lookup: CDR1 SQVTM, CDR2 ANQGSEA. The CDR3 is made up of 13 amino acids. CDR3 sequence (DNA): TGCAGCGTTGAGGGACAGGGCTCCGACGAGCAGTACTTC. This sequence encodes CSVEGQGSDEQYF.

This chain joins TRBV6-6 and TRBJ1-6; 10 nucleotides agree with TRBD1. CDR1 is MNHNY and CDR2 is SVGAGI in the germline V gene (reference sequence). V was clipped by 6 bases and J by 7 bases; unmatched bases: 6. This CDR3 is 15 amino acids long. CDR3: CASSPRGQGNSPLHF. The CDR3 region has the DNA TGTGCCAGCAGCCCCAGGGGACAGGGGAATTCACCCCTCCACTTT.

This clone has only a few counts. The CDR3 here is CASSRPHRNEKLFF. The CDR3 DNA reads TGTGCCAGTAGTAGGCCCCACAGGAATGAAAAACTGTTTTTT. The V and J genes are TRBV19 and TRBJ1-4; perhaps TRBD1 as D (5 bases). The CDR3 totals 14 residues. V lost 4 bases, J lost 5 bases, and 11 bases lay in between. CDR1 and CDR2 from the germline V gene are LNHDA and SQIVND (reference sequence).